A selection of T cell receptor beta chains follows, all from one sample in a study of early T cells in non-severe SARS-CoV-2 infection. TCRdb itself ran the 5' RACE reads through MiXCR, one entry per CDR3 protein. The sample lists about 64,000 distinct CDR3 sequences, roughly 13% seen once, with over 1.3% in the top ten. Source: whole blood, taken at baseline. The receptors here all came from an adult who was a healthcare worker with PCR-confirmed SARS-CoV-2 infection or an uninfected control (not recorded which). Each CDR3 is given with its conserved first and last residue. A D gene is named only where the DNA matches it firmly. For some rows the clone size is stated as once, few or many, or as a class when expanded; others skip it.

>TRBV27|TRBJ2-3|.|.
TGTGCCAGCAGCGGGACGAAAGATACGCAGTATTTT
CASSGTKDTQYF
>TRBV11-2|TRBJ1-2|TRBD1|.
TGTGCCAGCAGCACCACAGGGGGCGCAAACTATGGCTACACCTTC
CASSTTGGANYGYTF
>TRBV19|TRBJ1-5|.|many
TGTGCCAGTAGTATTGGCGCTCAGCCCCAGCATTTT
CASSIGAQPQHF
>TRBV5-5|TRBJ2-7|.|.
TGTGCCAGCAGCGCCGGGCCCCGAGACTACTACGAGCAGTACTTC
CASSAGPRDYYEQYF
>TRBV7-2|TRBJ2-2|TRBD2|few
TGTGCCAGCAGCTTAGCGCGGGAGCCCACCGGGGAGCTGTTTTTT
CASSLAREPTGELFF
>TRBV12-3/TRBV12-4|TRBJ1-2|.|.
TGTGCCAGCAGTCTACGGTCGACTAAGGGCTACACCTTC
CASSLRSTKGYTF
>TRBV6-2/TRBV6-3|TRBJ2-5|TRBD2|many
TGTGCCAGCAGTTCCGGGACTAGGGTGTTTCAAGAGACCCAGTACTTC
CASSSGTRVFQETQYF
>TRBV28|TRBJ1-6|.|.
TGTGCCAGCAGTTTGGACACTTATTCACCCCTCCACTTT
CASSLDTYSPLHF
>TRBV20-1|TRBJ2-7|.|.
TGCAGTGCTAGGCCCTCGGAAGGGGAGTACGAGCAGTACTTC
CSARPSEGEYEQYF
>TRBV13|TRBJ2-7|.|.
TGTGCCAGCAGCTTATTACAGGGACCCTGGGAGCAGTACTTC
CASSLLQGPWEQYF
>TRBV9|TRBJ2-1|.|.
TGTGCCAGCAGCGACGGGGAGTTGGTTAATGAGCAGTTCTTC
CASSDGELVNEQFF
>TRBV12-3/TRBV12-4|TRBJ2-7|.|.
TGTGCCAGCAGTTCCGAGGGAGCGGCTAGCTCCTACGAGCAGTACTTC
CASSSEGAASSYEQYF
>TRBV12-3/TRBV12-4|TRBJ1-3|TRBD1|.
TGTGCCAGCAGTTCGGGACAGGATGGAAACACCATATATTTT
CASSSGQDGNTIYF
>TRBV27|TRBJ2-7|.|few
TGTGCCAGCAGTTTATCGAGCCCCTACGAGCAGTACTTC
CASSLSSPYEQYF
>TRBV5-1|TRBJ2-1|.|.
TGCGCCAGCAGCTCCGAGACTAGTTTGGCCTACAATGAGCAGTTCTTC
CASSSETSLAYNEQFF
>TRBV4-3|TRBJ2-7|.|.
TGCGCCAGCAGCCAAGAAGTCGACTACGAGCAGTACTTC
CASSQEVDYEQYF
>TRBV9|TRBJ1-1|.|.
TGTGCCAGCAGCCCCCGGGGCAAAGCCGCGGACACTGAAGCTTTCTTT
CASSPRGKAADTEAFF
>TRBV6-2/TRBV6-3|TRBJ2-1|.|.
TGTGCCAGCAGCCCCGCGAACGAGCAGTTCTTC
CASSPANEQFF
>TRBV6-6|TRBJ2-3|TRBD2|.
TGTGCCAGCAGTTACCGTACTAGCGCCTCTAGCACAGATACGCAGTATTTT
CASSYRTSASSTDTQYF
>TRBV10-2|TRBJ1-4|.|.
TGCGCCAGCTCGACTTCCGTTAATGAAAAACTGTTTTTT
CASSTSVNEKLFF
>TRBV11-2|TRBJ2-7|TRBD2|few
TGTGCCAGCAGCTTAGGGCCAGCGCTAGCGGGGACCTACGAGCAGTACTTC
CASSLGPALAGTYEQYF
>TRBV10-1|TRBJ1-5|.|.
TGCGCCAGCAGTGAAATAGGGCTGAGGTATCAGCCCCAGCATTTT
CASSEIGLRYQPQHF
>TRBV29-1|TRBJ1-5|.|.
TGCAGCGTTGGGGGTAGCAATCAGCCCCAGCATTTT
CSVGGSNQPQHF
>TRBV7-9|TRBJ1-6|.|.
TGTGCCAGCAGCTTAGCCGGCCACGGGAATTCACCCCTCCACTTT
CASSLAGHGNSPLHF
>TRBV18|TRBJ2-3|.|few
TGTGCCAGCTCACCACCGCTTCTCGGAGATACGCAGTATTTT
CASSPPLLGDTQYF
>TRBV7-9|TRBJ1-1|.|few
TGTGCCAGCAGCGTTGACGGATACACTGAAGCTTTCTTT
CASSVDGYTEAFF
>TRBV27|TRBJ2-7|.|.
TGTGCCAGCAGTTCTCTAGGGGGGGCACGGAGATACGAGCAGTACTTC
CASSSLGGARRYEQYF
>TRBV15|TRBJ2-3|.|.
TGTGCCACCAGCAGAGAAAAGCATTTTCGGGATACGCAGTATTTT
CATSREKHFRDTQYF
>TRBV2|TRBJ2-2|.|.
TGTGCCAGCAGTGTGGAAGGGGAGCTGTTTTTT
CASSVEGELFF
>TRBV27|TRBJ2-7|TRBD1|few
TGTGCCACGGGACAGAGCTCCTACGAGCAGTACTTC
CATGQSSYEQYF
>TRBV6-2/TRBV6-3|TRBJ2-7|.|.
TGTGCCAGCAGTTACTCGATGAAACGTAGCTCCTACGAGCAGTACTTC
CASSYSMKRSSYEQYF
>TRBV3-1|TRBJ2-4|.|.
TGTGCCAGCAGCCAAGATCTTAGAAACATTCAGTACTTC
CASSQDLRNIQYF
>TRBV12-3/TRBV12-4|TRBJ2-1|.|.
TGTGCCAGCAGCCGACTAGGTACCTACAATGAGCAGTTCTTC
CASSRLGTYNEQFF
>TRBV29-1|TRBJ2-1|TRBD2|many
TGCAGCGGAGCGGGAGGTTTTAACAATGAGCAGTTCTTC
CSGAGGFNNEQFF
>TRBV21-1|TRBJ1-6|.|few
TGTGCCAGCAGCAAAGACCCCAGGCATAATTCACCCCTCCACTTT
CASSKDPRHNSPLHF
>TRBV28|TRBJ2-7|.|.
TGTGCCAGCAGTCCCTACAGGGACGGGGTACAAGAGCAGTACTTC
CASSPYRDGVQEQYF
>TRBV20-1|TRBJ2-3|TRBD2|.
TGCAGTGCTGGGAGGGGCGGGGCCTCTTGGAGCACAGATACGCAGTATTTT
CSAGRGGASWSTDTQYF
>TRBV7-2|TRBJ2-1|.|few
TGTGCCAGCAGCCCAGTAGGGCCTGCCGCCTACAATGAGCAGTTCTTC
CASSPVGPAAYNEQFF
>TRBV30|TRBJ2-1|TRBD1|few
TGTGCCTGTCCCCGGGACAGGGGAACGAATGAGCAGTTCTTC
CACPRDRGTNEQFF
>TRBV3-1|TRBJ2-7|.|.
TGTGCCAGCAGCCAAGAGGGGAAGAGTAGGACCTACGAGCAGTACTTC
CASSQEGKSRTYEQYF
>TRBV29-1|TRBJ1-2|.|.
TGCAGCGTTCTCAGGACGGCGGCCTATGGCTACACCTTC
CSVLRTAAYGYTF
>TRBV10-2|TRBJ2-7|TRBD2|.
TGCGCCAGCGAGGGACTACTAGCCTACGAGCAGTACTTC
CASEGLLAYEQYF
>TRBV28|TRBJ2-3|.|.
TGTGCCAGCAGTTTACCGGACGGGCCCGCTCCGCAGTATTTT
CASSLPDGPAPQYF
>TRBV14|TRBJ2-1|TRBD2|few
TGTGCCAGCAGCCAAGATCCCACTAGCGGGATCCCCCGGTTCTTC
CASSQDPTSGIPRFF
>TRBV6-5|TRBJ2-7|TRBD1|many
TGTGCCAGCAGCCGGGCCCGACAGGGGATATCCTACGAGCAGTACTTC
CASSRARQGISYEQYF
>TRBV12-3/TRBV12-4|TRBJ2-5|.|.
TGTGCCAGCAGTTTAAGCAGGTCAACCGGGCAAGAGACCCAGTACTTC
CASSLSRSTGQETQYF
>TRBV12-3/TRBV12-4|TRBJ2-1|TRBD2|many
TGTGCCAGCAGCTACACTACTCGCGGGAGGTACAATGAGCAGTTCTTC
CASSYTTRGRYNEQFF
>TRBV29-1|TRBJ1-1|.|many
TGCAGCGGCAGAAATCTGAACACTGAAGCTTTCTTT
CSGRNLNTEAFF
>TRBV5-1|TRBJ1-1|TRBD1|few
TGCGCCAGCAGCCCCTGGGGACAGCCGAACACTGAAGCTTTCTTT
CASSPWGQPNTEAFF
>TRBV5-6|TRBJ2-1|.|.
TGTGCCAGCAGCTCGCCGATGTACAATGAGCAGTTCTTC
CASSSPMYNEQFF
>TRBV7-9|TRBJ2-3|.|many
TGTGCCAGCAGCTTAGATTCGGCAGATACGCAGTATTTT
CASSLDSADTQYF
>TRBV6-2/TRBV6-3|TRBJ1-1|.|many
TGTGCCAGCAGTTACTTCCGAAGGGTTGGAGCTTTCTTT
CASSYFRRVGAFF
>TRBV6-5|TRBJ2-1|TRBD2|.
TGTGCCAGCAAAGAATCAGCGGGGATACGTTACAATGAGCAGTTCTTC
CASKESAGIRYNEQFF
>TRBV5-4|TRBJ2-7|.|.
TGTGCCAGCAGCCCCGGCGGGTCAGTTAAAGGCCACGAGCAGTACTTC
CASSPGGSVKGHEQYF
>TRBV28|TRBJ2-7|.|.
TGTGCCAGCAGTTCGGCCACCCAGCTCCCCTACGAGCAGTACTTC
CASSSATQLPYEQYF
>TRBV28|TRBJ2-7|TRBD1|.
TGTGCCAGCACTTTAACCGGGACAGGGCCTTTAAGGTACTTC
CASTLTGTGPLRYF
>TRBV12-3/TRBV12-4|TRBJ1-1|.|many
TGTGCCAGCAGTTGGGGCAGGCGAGTGAACACTGAAGCTTTCTTT
CASSWGRRVNTEAFF
>TRBV4-3|TRBJ2-1|TRBD1|few
TGCGCCAGCAGCCCACGGACAGGGAGGAATGAGCAGTTCTTC
CASSPRTGRNEQFF
>TRBV28|TRBJ2-4|.|many
TGTGCCAGCAGTTCGGGACATTCCCTAGCCAAAAACATTCAGTACTTC
CASSSGHSLAKNIQYF
>TRBV10-1|TRBJ2-6|TRBD2|many
TGCGCCAGCAGTGCGGGACTACCTGGGGCCAACGTCCTGACTTTC
CASSAGLPGANVLTF